This TCR beta chain was retrieved from a study of blood T cell repertoires in COVID-19 (dated by TCRdb to about 2020). Broadly, across the study: Samples from collaborators originated in the United States, Italy and Spain and spanned both the acute and convalescent phases of COVID-19. The prospective study material was composed of cDNA or gDNA derived from T cells, B-cell-depleted T cells, or PBMCs. Deeply sampled blood TCRbeta repertoires from subjects exposed to, actively infected with, or recovered from COVID-19 were included in the dataset. The repertoires were released in a freely available public database meant as a resource for research on the immune response to SARS-CoV-2. The samples were drawn from two sources: the first 160 participants of the ongoing ImmuneRACE study, and fewer than 1,500 subjects contributed by 6 global collaborators. Sample metadata almost always included a de-identified subject ID, COVID-19 status, age in years and sex. Where available, HLA class I and class II types were obtained from metadata supplied by the sample provider rather than from assay-based typing. What the work shows at the level of the full study, not this receptor alone: Clinical and demographic metadata were provided uncurated, with the amount varying by source and participant.

The immunoSEQ Assay, a bias-controlled multiplex PCR, was used to amplify TCRbeta CDR3 regions from genomic DNA. The published analysis was carried out like this. Within the assay, amplification of reference gene primers was used to estimate how many nucleated cells each sample contained. To quantify the absolute abundance of each unique TCRbeta CDR3 rearrangement, sequence reads were collapsed and filtered. For each sample, productive Simpson clonality was calculated by taking the square root of Simpson's diversity index across productive rearrangements. TCRdb mirrors the immuneACCESS table, restricted to in-frame sequences. Some clones are absent from its copies; in checked studies, under half trace to an unresolved V gene, and the reason for the others is unknown. The V and J calls and clone size are taken from that table; D and trimming were inferred from the DNA. The sample data list 180,000 or so clones, and approximately 80% of these were observed just once. The top ten hold around 14% of the sample.

Participants in the prospective study were aged roughly 18 to 89 years, lived in some 24 United States geographic areas, and enrolled through a virtual design. In the prospective study, participants were assigned to cohorts based on the clinical history participants reported in a screening survey and a study questionnaire. Exposed participants had been in contact, within 2 weeks of entering the study, with a person who had a PCR-confirmed or clinician-diagnosed case of COVID-19. In the prospective study, mobile phlebotomists collected whole blood, serum and a nasopharyngeal or oropharyngeal swab from each participant. Prospective study participants could optionally give additional blood draws and questionnaires over an approximately two-month period. Before DNA extraction, blood samples from the prospective study were shipped at room temperature or frozen. This clone was found once. This clone's antigen is unknown. Base quality data are lacking; no much larger clone is found one base away.

Sequences SGHTA (CDR1) and FQGNSA (CDR2) are obtained from the germline V gene. Taken from cysteine to phenylalanine, the CDR3 has 15 residues. The retained sequence is limited to the CDR3, 45 bases, with the frame set at the first base. Relative to germline, V is missing 5 bases and J is missing 4 bases, with 4 bases of the junction outside any gene match. The receptor was derived from a man aged 55 to 70 who had been exposed to COVID-19. This chain is built from TRBV7-2 and TRBJ2-3; 12 central bases correspond to TRBD1. Sequenced sample: PBMCs or T cells enriched from blood (not recorded which). The CDR3 reads as follows: CASSPGTGGPDTQYF. The nucleotide sequence reads TGTGCCAGCAGCCCCGGGACAGGGGGCCCAGATACGCAGTATTTT. The full variable domain, with segments outside the CDR3 supplied by the reference TRBV7-2 and TRBJ2-3 proteins, appears as GAGVSQSPSNKVTEKGKDVELRCDPISGHTALYWYRQSLGQGLEFLIYFQGNSAPDKSGLPSDRFSAERTGGSVSTLTIQRTQQEDSAVYLCASSPGTGGPDTQYFGPGTRLTVL.